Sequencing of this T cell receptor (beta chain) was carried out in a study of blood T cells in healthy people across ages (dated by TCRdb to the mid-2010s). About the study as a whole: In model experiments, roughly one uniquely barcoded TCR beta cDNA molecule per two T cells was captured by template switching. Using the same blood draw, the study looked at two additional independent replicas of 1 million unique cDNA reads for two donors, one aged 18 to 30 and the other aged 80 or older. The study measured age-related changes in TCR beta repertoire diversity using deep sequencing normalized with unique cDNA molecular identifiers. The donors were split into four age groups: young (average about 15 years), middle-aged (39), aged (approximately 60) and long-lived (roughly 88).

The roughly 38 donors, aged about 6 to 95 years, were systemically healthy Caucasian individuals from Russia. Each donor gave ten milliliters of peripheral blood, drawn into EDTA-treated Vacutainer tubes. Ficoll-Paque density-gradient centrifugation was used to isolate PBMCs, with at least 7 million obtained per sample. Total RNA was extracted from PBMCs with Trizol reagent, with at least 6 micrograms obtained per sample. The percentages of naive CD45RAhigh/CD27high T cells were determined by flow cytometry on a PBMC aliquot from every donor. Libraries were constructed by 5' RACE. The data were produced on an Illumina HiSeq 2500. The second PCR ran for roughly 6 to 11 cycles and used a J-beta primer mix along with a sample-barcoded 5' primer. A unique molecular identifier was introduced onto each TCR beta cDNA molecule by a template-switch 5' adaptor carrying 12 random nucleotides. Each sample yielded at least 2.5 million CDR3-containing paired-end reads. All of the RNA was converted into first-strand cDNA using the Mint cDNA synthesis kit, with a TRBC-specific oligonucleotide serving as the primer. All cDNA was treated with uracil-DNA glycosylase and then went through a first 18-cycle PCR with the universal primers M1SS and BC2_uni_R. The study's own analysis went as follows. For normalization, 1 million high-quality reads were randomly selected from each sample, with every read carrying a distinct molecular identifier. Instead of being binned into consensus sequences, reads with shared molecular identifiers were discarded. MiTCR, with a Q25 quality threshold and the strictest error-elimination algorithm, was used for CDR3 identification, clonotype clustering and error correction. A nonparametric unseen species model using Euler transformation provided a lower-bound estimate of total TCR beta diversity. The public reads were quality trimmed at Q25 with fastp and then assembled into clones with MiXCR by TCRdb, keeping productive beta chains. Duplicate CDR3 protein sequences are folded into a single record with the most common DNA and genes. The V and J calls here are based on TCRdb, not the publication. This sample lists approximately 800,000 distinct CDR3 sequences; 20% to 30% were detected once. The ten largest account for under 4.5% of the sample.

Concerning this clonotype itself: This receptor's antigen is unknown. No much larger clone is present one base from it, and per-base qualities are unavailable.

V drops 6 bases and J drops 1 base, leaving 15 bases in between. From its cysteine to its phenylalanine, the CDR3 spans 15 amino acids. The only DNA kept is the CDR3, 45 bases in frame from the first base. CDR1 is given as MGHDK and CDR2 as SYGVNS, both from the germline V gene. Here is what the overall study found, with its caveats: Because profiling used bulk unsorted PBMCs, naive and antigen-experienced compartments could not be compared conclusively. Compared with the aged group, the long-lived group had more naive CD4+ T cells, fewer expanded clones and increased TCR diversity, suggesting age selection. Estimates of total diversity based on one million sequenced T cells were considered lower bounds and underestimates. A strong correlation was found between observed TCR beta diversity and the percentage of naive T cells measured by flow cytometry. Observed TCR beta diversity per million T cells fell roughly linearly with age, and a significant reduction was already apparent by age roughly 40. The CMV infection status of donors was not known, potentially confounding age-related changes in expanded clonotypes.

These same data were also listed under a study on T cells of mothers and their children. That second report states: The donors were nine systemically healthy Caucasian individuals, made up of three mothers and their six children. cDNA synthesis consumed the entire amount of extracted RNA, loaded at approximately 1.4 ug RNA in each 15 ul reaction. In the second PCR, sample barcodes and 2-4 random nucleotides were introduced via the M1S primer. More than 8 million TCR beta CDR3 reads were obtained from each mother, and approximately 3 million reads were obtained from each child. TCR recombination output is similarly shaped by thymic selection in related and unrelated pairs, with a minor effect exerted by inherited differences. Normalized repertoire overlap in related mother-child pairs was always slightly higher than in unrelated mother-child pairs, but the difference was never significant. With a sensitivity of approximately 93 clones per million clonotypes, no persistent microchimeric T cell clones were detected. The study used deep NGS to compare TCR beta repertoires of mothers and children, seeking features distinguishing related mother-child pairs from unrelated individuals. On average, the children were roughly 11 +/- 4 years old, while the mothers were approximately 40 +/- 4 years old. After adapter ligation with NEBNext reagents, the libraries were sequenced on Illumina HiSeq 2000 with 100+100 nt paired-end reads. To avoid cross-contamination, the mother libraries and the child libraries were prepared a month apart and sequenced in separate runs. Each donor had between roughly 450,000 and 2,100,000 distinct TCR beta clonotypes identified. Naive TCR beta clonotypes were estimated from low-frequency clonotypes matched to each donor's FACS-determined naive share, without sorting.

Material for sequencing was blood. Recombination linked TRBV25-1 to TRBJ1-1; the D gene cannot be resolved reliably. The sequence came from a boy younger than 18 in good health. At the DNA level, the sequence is TGTGCCAGCAGCCCCCTCCTGACGGGGAACACTGAAGCTTTCTTT. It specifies CASSPLLTGNTEAFF.